This T cell receptor beta chain was recovered during a study of blood T cell repertoires in COVID-19. The wider study: COVID-19 samples collected from the United States, Italy and Spain covered acute and convalescent phases. PBMCs, B-cell-depleted T cells, or T cells provided the cDNA or gDNA that made up the material.

CDR1 is SGHAT, CDR2 FQNNGV, per germline. The CDR3 spans 11 residues. The germline V and J ends were trimmed by 1 base and 13 bases, with 5 bases remaining between them. Cohorts were based on clinical histories the participants reported. Exposed participants encountered a COVID-19 case during the 2 weeks preceding study entry. Produced via immunoSEQ multiplex PCR; TCRdb's table is partial and in-frame only. The repertoire consists of a few hundred thousand clones, with 80% to 90% occurring once and the leading ten covering approximately 6.6%. Specimen: PBMCs or T cells enriched from blood (not recorded which). This clonotype originated in a woman between 45 and 65 years old who had been exposed to COVID-19. This chain links TRBV11-2 with TRBJ1-6, with D uncertain. In DNA form, the CDR3 reads TGTGCCAGCAGCTTAGGCGCCCCCCTCCACTTT. Amino acids: CASSLGAPLHF.